The 8 T cell receptor beta chains listed next were all sequenced from one sample in a study of cytomegalovirus exposure and HLA in healthy donors. Both 60 Vbeta primers and 13 Jbeta primers went into the PCR. Clones were sequenced by immunoSEQ multiplex PCR, and TCRdb holds only the in-frame ones, with some missing. The table records under 200,000 clones, roughly 80% of them present only once. Specimen: PBMCs. These receptors came from a male donor in good health and CMV-seronegative.

The chain combines TRBV2 with TRBJ1-5; tentative D call: TRBD1 (6 bases). Germline V gives CDR1 SNHLY, CDR2 FYNNEI. The V gene lost 6 bases and the J gene lost 5 bases, with 11 bases spanning the gap. CDR3 length: 13 residues. In DNA form, the CDR3 reads TGTGCCAGCAGCTGGGACAACTATCAGCCCCAGCATTTT. Translation gives CASSWDNYQPQHF. The full variable domain, in which reference TRBV2 and TRBJ1-5 provide the parts outside the CDR3, is EPEVTQTPSHQVTQMGQEVILRCVPISNHLYFYWYRQILGQKVEFLVSFYNNEISEKSEIFDDQFSVERPDGSNFTLKIRSTKLEDSAMYFCASSWDNYQPQHFGDGTRLSIL.

The rearrangement joins TRBV29-1 to TRBJ2-5, with TRBD1 matching 7 bases. Germline values: CDR1 SQVTM, CDR2 ANQGSEA. V was clipped by 6 bases and J by 4 bases; unmatched bases: 5. The CDR3 length is 12 residues. Here the CDR3 reads CSVSRQGETQYF. The DNA for the CDR3 is TGCAGCGTCTCCCGACAGGGAGAGACCCAGTACTTC.

The V gene is TRBV19, the J gene TRBJ2-2; 8 bases are a match to TRBD1. The germline CDR1 and CDR2 sequences are LNHDA and SQIVND (reference sequence). The trim removed 9 bases at V and 2 bases at J, leaving 2 bases unmatched. This CDR3 has 13 residues. The CDR3, as DNA: TGTGCCAGCGCAGGGGGCAACACCGGGGAGCTGTTTTTT. It is translated as CASAGGNTGELFF.

The V call is TRBV10-3, the J call TRBJ2-2; possibly TRBD2 for D (6 bases). Germline V CDR1 and CDR2: ENHRY, SYGVKD. The ends were cut back, 0 bases at V and 5 bases at J, with 16 bases in the middle. CDR3 length: 17 residues. The CDR3 coding sequence is TGTGCCATCAGTGAGTCGCGGCGGGGAAGAGGTACCGGGGAGCTGTTTTTT. Translating it yields CAISESRRGRGTGELFF.

The CDR3 reads CASSPYQGYNQPQHF. The DNA of the CDR3 is TGTGCCAGCAGCCCCTACCAGGGGTACAATCAGCCCCAGCATTTT. This chain links TRBV6-6 with TRBJ1-5, with D tentatively TRBD1 (6 bases). CDR3 length: 15 amino acids. Trimming stripped 6 bases from V and 3 bases from J, with 15 bases between. Germline lookup yields CDR1 MNHNY and CDR2 SVGAGI (reference sequence).

The CDR3 sequence is CASTLAGGSYEQYF. DNA of the CDR3: TGTGCCAGCACCCTAGCAGGGGGCTCCTACGAGCAGTACTTC. The chain carries TRBV5-6 and TRBJ2-7, with TRBD1 matching over 7 bases. Germline V lookup: CDR1 SGHDT, CDR2 YYEEEE. The ends lost 6 bases at V and 0 bases at J; junction bases unmatched: 6. The CDR3 is 14 residues long.

The gene calls are TRBV18 and TRBJ1-1; D not resolved. Per the germline V gene, CDR1 is KGHSH and CDR2 is LQKENI. CDR3 length: 15 residues. V was trimmed by 6 bases and J by 3 bases, leaving 17 bases between them. CDR3 nucleotide sequence: TGTGCCAGCTCCCGAAGAGGGAGTCTGGACACTGAAGCTTTCTTT. Protein product: CASSRRGSLDTEAFF.

This clone was detected only once. The chain is built from TRBV13 and TRBJ1-1; no reliable D call. Germline V CDR1 and CDR2: PRHDT, FYEKMQ (reference sequence). The CDR3 loop spans 11 amino acids. With 8 bases removed from V and 7 bases from J, the gap between germline ends came to 11 bases. The DNA for the CDR3 is TGTGCCAGCTCGGACGGAGGTGAAGCTTTCTTT. Translation gives CASSDGGEAFF.